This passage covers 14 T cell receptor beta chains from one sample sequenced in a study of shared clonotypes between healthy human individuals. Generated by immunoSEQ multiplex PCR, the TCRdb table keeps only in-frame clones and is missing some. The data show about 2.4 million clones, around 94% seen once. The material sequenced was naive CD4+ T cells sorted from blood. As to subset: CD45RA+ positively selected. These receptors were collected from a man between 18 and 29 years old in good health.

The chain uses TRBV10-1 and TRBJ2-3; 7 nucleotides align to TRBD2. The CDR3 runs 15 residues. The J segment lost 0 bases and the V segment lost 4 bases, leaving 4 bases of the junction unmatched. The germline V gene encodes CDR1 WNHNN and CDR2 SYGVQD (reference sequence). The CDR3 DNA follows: TGCGCCAGCAGTGGAGCGGGGCTAAGCACAGATACGCAGTATTTT. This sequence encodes CASSGAGLSTDTQYF.

The CDR3 DNA follows: TGTGCCAGCAAAGTGGACGGGAGGGGTGAGCAGTTCTTC. Translating it yields CASKVDGRGEQFF. This chain uses TRBV6-1 with TRBJ2-1, with 8 positions matching TRBD2. The ends lost 7 bases at V and 9 bases at J; junction bases unmatched: 8. The germline CDR1 and CDR2 sequences are MNHNS and SASEGT. This CDR3 contains 13 residues.

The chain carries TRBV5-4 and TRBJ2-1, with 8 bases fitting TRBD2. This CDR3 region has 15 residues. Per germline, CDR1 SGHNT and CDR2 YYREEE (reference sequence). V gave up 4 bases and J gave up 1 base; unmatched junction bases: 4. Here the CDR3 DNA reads TGTGCCAGCAGCGCCGGGGGGGTATCCTACAATGAGCAGTTCTTC. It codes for CASSAGGVSYNEQFF.

CDR3 DNA: TGTGCCATCAGAGACTCCGGGACAGCCTCCTACGAGCAGTACTTC. Amino acids: CAIRDSGTASYEQYF. The V and J genes are TRBV10-3 and TRBJ2-7; 7 bases line up with TRBD1. Germline CDR1 ENHRY, CDR2 SYGVKD. Germline trimming cut 6 bases from V and 0 bases from J; bases unmatched to any gene: 8. The CDR3 has 15 amino acids.

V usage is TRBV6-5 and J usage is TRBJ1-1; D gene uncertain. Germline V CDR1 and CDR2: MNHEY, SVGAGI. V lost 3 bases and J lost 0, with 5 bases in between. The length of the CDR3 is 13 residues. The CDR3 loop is CASSYAMNTEAFF. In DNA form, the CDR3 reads TGTGCCAGCAGTTATGCGATGAACACTGAAGCTTTCTTT.

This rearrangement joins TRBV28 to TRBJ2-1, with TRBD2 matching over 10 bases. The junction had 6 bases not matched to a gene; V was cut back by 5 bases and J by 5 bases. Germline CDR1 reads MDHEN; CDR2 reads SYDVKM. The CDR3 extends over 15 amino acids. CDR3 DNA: TGTGCCAGCAGTACCGCTAGCGGGAGAAACAATGAGCAGTTCTTC. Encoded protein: CASSTASGRNNEQFF.

The CDR3 DNA follows: TGTGCTATTGGGGGGCCCTCATTCGCATATGGCTACACCTTC. As protein: CAIGGPSFAYGYTF. The J gene is TRBJ1-2, the V gene TRBV12-5; a possible D gene is TRBD1 (6 bases). The CDR3 is 14 amino acids. The germline V and J ends were trimmed by 10 bases and 5 bases, with 20 bases remaining between them. Germline CDR1 and CDR2: LGHNT and FRNRAP.

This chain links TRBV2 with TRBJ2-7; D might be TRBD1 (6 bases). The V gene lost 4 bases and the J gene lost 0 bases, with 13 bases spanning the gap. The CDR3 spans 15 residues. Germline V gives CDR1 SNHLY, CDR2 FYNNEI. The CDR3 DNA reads TGTGCCAGCAGTGGGACAACAGGGCTCTCCTACGAGCAGTACTTC. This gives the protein CASSGTTGLSYEQYF.

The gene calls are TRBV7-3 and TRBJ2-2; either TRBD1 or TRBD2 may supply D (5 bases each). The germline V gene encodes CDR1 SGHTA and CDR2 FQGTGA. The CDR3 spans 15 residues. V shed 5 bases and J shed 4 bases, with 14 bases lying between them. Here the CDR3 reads CASSLRGLSTGELFF. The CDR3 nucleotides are TGTGCCAGCAGCCTACGGGGCCTCTCCACCGGGGAGCTGTTTTTT.

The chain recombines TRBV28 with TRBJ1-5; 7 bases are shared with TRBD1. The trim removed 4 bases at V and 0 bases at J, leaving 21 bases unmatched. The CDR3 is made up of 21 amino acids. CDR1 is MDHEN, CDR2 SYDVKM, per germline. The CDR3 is CASSSIPRTGVPSYSNQPQHF. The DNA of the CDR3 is TGTGCCAGCAGTTCCATACCCCGGACAGGAGTTCCCTCCTATAGCAATCAGCCCCAGCATTTT.

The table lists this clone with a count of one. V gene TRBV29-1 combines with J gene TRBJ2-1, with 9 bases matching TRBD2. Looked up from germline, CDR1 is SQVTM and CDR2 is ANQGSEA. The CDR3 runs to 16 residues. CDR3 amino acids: CTKDCGGARRFNEQFF. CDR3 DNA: TGCACCAAGGACTGCGGGGGGGCTCGGAGGTTCAATGAGCAGTTCTTC.

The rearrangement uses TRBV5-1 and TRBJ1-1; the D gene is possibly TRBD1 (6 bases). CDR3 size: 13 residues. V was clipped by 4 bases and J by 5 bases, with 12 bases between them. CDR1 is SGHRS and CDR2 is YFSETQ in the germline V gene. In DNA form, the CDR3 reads TGCGCCAGCAGCCTTCGGGACATTACTGAAGCTTTCTTT. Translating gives CASSLRDITEAFF. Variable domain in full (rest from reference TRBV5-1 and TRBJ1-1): KAGVTQTPRYLIKTRGQQVTLSCSPISGHRSVSWYQQTPGQGLQFLFEYFSETQRNKGNFPGRFSGRQFSNSRSEMNVSTLELGDSALYLCASSLRDITEAFFGQGTRLTVV.

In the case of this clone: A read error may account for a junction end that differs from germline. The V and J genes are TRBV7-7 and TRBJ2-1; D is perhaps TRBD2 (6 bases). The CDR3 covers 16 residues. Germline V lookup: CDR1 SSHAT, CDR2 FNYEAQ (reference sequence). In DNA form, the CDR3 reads TGTGCTAGCAGCTTATCCCTAGCGAACTCCTACAATGAGCAGTTCTTC. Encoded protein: CASSLSLANSYNEQFF.

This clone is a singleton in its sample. CDR3 bases: TGTGCCAGCAGTTGGGCGGACGGACCCTACGAGCAGTACTTC. This codes for CASSWADGPYEQYF. The chain combines TRBV27 with TRBJ2-7; D not certain. CDR1 and CDR2 from the germline V gene are MNHEY and SMNVEV (reference sequence). V lost 4 bases and J 2 bases, leaving 12 bases between the germline ends. The CDR3 length is 14 residues.